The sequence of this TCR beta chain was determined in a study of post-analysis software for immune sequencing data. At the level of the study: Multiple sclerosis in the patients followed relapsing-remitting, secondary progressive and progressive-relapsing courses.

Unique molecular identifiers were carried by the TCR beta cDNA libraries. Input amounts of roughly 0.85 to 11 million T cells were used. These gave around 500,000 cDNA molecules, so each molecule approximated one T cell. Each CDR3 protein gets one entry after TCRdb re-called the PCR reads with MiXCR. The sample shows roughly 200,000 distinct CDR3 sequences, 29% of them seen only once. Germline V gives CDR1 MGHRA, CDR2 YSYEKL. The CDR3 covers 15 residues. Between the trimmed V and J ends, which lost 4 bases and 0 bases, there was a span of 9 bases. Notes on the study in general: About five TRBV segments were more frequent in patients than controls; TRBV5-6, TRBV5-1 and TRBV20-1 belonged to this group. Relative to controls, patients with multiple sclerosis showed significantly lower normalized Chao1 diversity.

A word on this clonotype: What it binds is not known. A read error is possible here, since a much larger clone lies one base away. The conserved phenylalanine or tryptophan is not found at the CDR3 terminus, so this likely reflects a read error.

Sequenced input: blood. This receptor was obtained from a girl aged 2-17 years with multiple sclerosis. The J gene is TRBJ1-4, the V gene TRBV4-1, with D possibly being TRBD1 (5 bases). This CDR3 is CASSLPGSTNEKLFS. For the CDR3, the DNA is TGCGCCAGCAGCCTGCCAGGGTCAACTAATGAAAAACTGTTTTCT.